The 26 T cell receptor beta chains below come from one sample, sequenced in a study of T cells in Graves' hyperthyroidism and ophthalmopathy. RNA transcripts were the template for amplifying TCR beta CDR3 regions. The primer set for the first-round RT-PCR of the TCR CDR3 was HTBI. TCRdb fed the multiplex PCR reads into MiXCR, producing one record per CDR3 protein. The repertoire holds 700,000 to 950,000 distinct CDR3 sequences, with roughly a third as singletons. Sequences were obtained from blood. These receptor sequences come from a middle-aged woman with Graves' hyperthyroidism.

The DNA of the CDR3 is TGTGCCAGCAGGTCCCAGGGATACACTGAAGCTTTCTTT. Its protein is CASRSQGYTEAFF. The rearrangement links TRBV6-1 to TRBJ1-1; D possibly corresponds to TRBD1 (5 bases). This CDR3 is 13 amino acids long. Trimming cost V 6 bases and J 3 bases, with 11 bases left between them. Germline CDR1 MNHNS, CDR2 SASEGT.

Note on this clonotype: The junction and the germline gene differ at one end; a read error may be behind it. The chain combines TRBV10-3 with TRBJ1-5; D unclear. This CDR3 region has 15 residues. Germline lookup yields CDR1 ENHRY and CDR2 SYGVKD. In DNA form, the CDR3 reads TGTGCCAGCAGTGGATTTATGAGGGGCAATCAGCCCCAGCATTTT. This encodes CASSGFMRGNQPQHF.

Concerning this clonotype itself: A much larger clone lies one base from this, so it may be a read error. The V gene is TRBV20-1, the J gene TRBJ1-6, with D unclear. V was shortened by 6 bases and J by 7 bases, with 19 bases between the two germline ends. CDR1 is DFQATT and CDR2 is SNEGSKA in the germline V gene (reference sequence). The CDR3 length is 15 residues. As DNA, the CDR3 is TGCAGTGCCCGTCAAACGGGGTCTTCGAATTCACCCCTCCACTTT. Translating it yields CSARQTGSSNSPLHF.

This chain links TRBV20-1 with TRBJ2-7, with TRBD1 matching 7 bases. CDR3 length: 12 residues. V lost 6 bases to trimming and J lost 2 bases; unmatched junction nucleotides: 4. Germline assignment: CDR1 DFQATT and CDR2 SNEGSKA (reference sequence). The CDR3 coding sequence is TGCAGTGCCCTGACAGGGACCTACGAGCAGTACTTC. Residues: CSALTGTYEQYF.

This clonotype was counted once. The chain uses TRBV10-2 and TRBJ1-1; D is ambiguous. Trimming cost V 5 bases and J 5 bases, with 21 bases left between them. The germline V gene encodes CDR1 WSHSY and CDR2 SAAADI. CDR3 length: 16 residues. For the CDR3, the DNA is TGCGCCAGCAGTTACCACCTTAGCCTCCGGGGTACTGAAGCTTTCTTT. Protein product: CASSYHLSLRGTEAFF.

The chain is built from TRBV7-9 and TRBJ2-5; 9 positions agree with TRBD1. Germline lookup yields CDR1 SEHNR and CDR2 FQNEAQ (reference sequence). V was clipped by 5 bases and J by 4 bases; unmatched bases: 11. The CDR3 contains 16 residues. The CDR3 DNA sequence: TGTGCCAGCAGCCTAACTACCGGGACAGGGAGAGAGACCCAGTACTTC. It codes for CASSLTTGTGRETQYF. The variable domain in full, with the rest retrieved from reference TRBV7-9 and TRBJ2-5, is DTGVSQNPRHKITKRGQNVTFRCDPISEHNRLYWYRQTLGQGPEFLTYFQNEAQLEKSRLLSDRFSAERPKGSFSTLEIQRTEQGDSAMYLCASSLTTGTGRETQYFGPGTRLLVL.

This clonotype has more than one count but fewer than ten. One end of the junction does not line up with germline, which may come from a read error. This rearrangement joins TRBV7-2 to TRBJ1-5; D gene ambiguous. CDR1 is SGHTA and CDR2 is FQGNSA in the germline V gene. The CDR3 is made up of 17 amino acids. CDR3 amino acids: CASSQDFGGYVNQPQHF. For the CDR3, the DNA is TGCGCCAGCAGCCAAGATTTTGGAGGGTATGTCAATCAGCCCCAGCATTTT.

This sequence joins TRBV12-3 or TRBV12-4 and TRBJ1-2; no reliable D call. V lost 3 bases to trimming and J lost 2 bases, with 10 bases between them. The CDR3 runs to 14 residues. DNA for the CDR3: TGTGCCAGCAGTTTTTCCGACACCAACTATGGCTACACCTTC. Protein sequence: CASSFSDTNYGYTF.

This clonotype was observed at least ten times. This chain links TRBV9 with TRBJ1-6; TRBD1 is a possible D gene (6 bases). The CDR3 runs to 16 residues. Germline V CDR1 and CDR2: SGDLS, YYNGEE. V lost 3 bases, J lost 5 bases, and 15 bases lay in between. CDR3 DNA sequence: TGTGCCAGCAGCGGGACCCGGACAGACGATAATTCACCCCTCCACTTT. Amino acid sequence: CASSGTRTDDNSPLHF.

This clonotype was found many times. The chain combines TRBV7-2 with TRBJ1-6; 9 bases line up with TRBD1. The CDR3 length is 15 residues. The germline V gene encodes CDR1 SGHTA and CDR2 FQGNSA. Losses at the gene ends were 6 bases for V and 7 bases for J; bases not matched to a gene: 7. CDR3 residues: CASSPLGQGNSPLHF. CDR3 nucleotide sequence: TGTGCCAGCAGTCCCCTCGGACAGGGGAATTCACCCCTCCACTTT. Using reference TRBV7-2 and TRBJ1-6 for the parts outside the CDR3, the full variable domain is GAGVSQSPSNKVTEKGKDVELRCDPISGHTALYWYRQSLGQGLEFLIYFQGNSAPDKSGLPSDRFSAERTGGSVSTLTIQRTQQEDSAVYLCASSPLGQGNSPLHFGNGTRLTVT.

This clonotype was observed a handful of times. The J gene is TRBJ2-5, the V gene TRBV7-2; D gene uncertain. Judging by the DNA end, TRBJ2-1 fits better; the J call may be wrong. Germline CDR1 SGHTA, CDR2 FQGNSA. This CDR3 region has 13 residues. The CDR3 here is CASSSYERNEQFF. DNA of the CDR3: TGTGCCAGCAGTTCCTATGAGAGGAATGAGCAGTTCTTC.

The chain recombines TRBV20-1 with TRBJ1-6; 7 nucleotides align to TRBD1. V lost 4 bases and J lost 4; bases outside the gene matches: 25. The CDR3 consists of 21 residues. CDR1 and CDR2 from the germline V gene are DFQATT and SNEGSKA (reference sequence). The CDR3 sequence is CSATPGLDRASSKGYNSPLHF. CDR3 sequence (DNA): TGCAGTGCTACCCCCGGATTAGACAGGGCATCATCCAAAGGGTATAATTCACCCCTCCACTTT.

This chain connects TRBV20-1 to TRBJ1-1; no clear D. This CDR3 has 14 amino acids. Germline V gene sequence: CDR1 DFQATT, CDR2 SNEGSKA (reference sequence). Trimming shortened V by 3 bases and J by 3 bases, and 14 bases separated the two germline ends. CDR3 sequence (DNA): TGCAGTGCTAGTCGTTCGGATGGGGACACTGAAGCTTTCTTT. Amino acids: CSASRSDGDTEAFF.

Comments on this clonotype: The junction shows a germline mismatch at one end, possibly a read error. This chain joins TRBV7-4 and TRBJ2-5, with a weak D call TRBD2 (6 bases). Germline V gene lookup returns CDR1 SGHVT and CDR2 SQSDAQ. The CDR3 spans 15 residues. CDR3 coding DNA: TGTGCCAGCAGCTTAGAGCGGGCTGGGGGAGAGGCCCAGTACTTC. This gives the protein CASSLERAGGEAQYF.

This chain links TRBV5-8 with TRBJ1-1, with 9 bases fitting TRBD1. CDR1 and CDR2 (germline): SGHTS, YDEGEE. J lost 7 bases, V lost 2 bases, and 3 bases had no gene match. The CDR3 runs to 13 residues. CDR3 amino acids: CASSLQGASEAFF. Here the CDR3 DNA reads TGTGCCAGCAGCTTACAGGGGGCGAGTGAAGCTTTCTTT.

The rearrangement uses TRBV2 and TRBJ2-7, with D perhaps matching TRBD2 (5 bases). CDR3 size: 16 residues. Trimming took off 6 bases at V and 2 bases at J, with 20 bases between the two ends. Germline loops: CDR1 SNHLY, CDR2 FYNNEI. CDR3 coding DNA: TGTGCCAGCAGCCTGCAACTAGTTGCGGGTGCCTACGAGCAGTACTTC. Protein: CASSLQLVAGAYEQYF.

This clonotype was observed at least ten times. This chain joins TRBV19 and TRBJ1-1; TRBD1 might be the D (6 bases). The CDR3 is made up of 13 amino acids. Trimming took 5 bases from V and 5 from J, leaving 12 bases between them. The germline V gene has CDR1 LNHDA and CDR2 SQIVND (reference sequence). CDR3 in amino acids: CASSAEGGTEAFF. The CDR3 nucleotides are TGTGCCAGTAGTGCGGAGGGGGGAACTGAAGCTTTCTTT.

This clonotype was counted at least ten times. This chain uses TRBV7-8 with TRBJ1-2; D remains unclear. CDR1 and CDR2 (germline): SGHVS, FQNEAQ. This CDR3 comprises 14 residues. V gave up 2 bases and J gave up 6 bases, with 13 bases separating them. The CDR3 sequence: CASSLMWGAHGYTF. CDR3 sequence (DNA): TGTGCCAGCAGCTTAATGTGGGGAGCCCATGGCTACACCTTC.

J is TRBJ2-7 and V is TRBV7-9; D is ambiguous. This CDR3 region has 12 residues. Germline CDR1 reads SEHNR; CDR2 reads FQNEAQ (reference sequence). Trimming removed 4 bases from V and 10 bases from J, with 14 bases in between. The CDR3 spells CASSSFVTEQYF. DNA of the CDR3: TGTGCCAGCAGCTCCTTCGTTACCGAACAGTACTTC.

The V call is TRBV25-1, the J call TRBJ2-1; D assignment may be TRBD1 or TRBD2 (5 bases each). Germline lookup yields CDR1 MGHDK and CDR2 SYGVNS. The CDR3 runs to 15 residues. V was trimmed by 4 bases and J by 11 bases, leaving 21 bases between them. The CDR3 DNA reads as TGTGCCAGCAGTGTCCCGGGACGCTTCGTTAGCAAGCAGTTCTTC. Translation gives CASSVPGRFVSKQFF.

The J gene is TRBJ2-7, the V gene TRBV7-9, with 12 bases lining up with TRBD2. Germline V CDR1 and CDR2: SEHNR, FQNEAQ (reference sequence). The CDR3 totals 15 residues. The ends lost 3 bases at V and 5 bases at J; junction bases unmatched: 5. This chain's CDR3 is CASSFQTSGGNEQYF. The CDR3 nucleotides read TGTGCCAGCAGCTTCCAGACTAGCGGGGGCAACGAGCAGTACTTC.

The sample holds a few counts of this clonotype. The chain uses TRBV19 and TRBJ1-3; D possibly corresponds to TRBD1 (6 bases). Germline-derived CDR1 and CDR2 are LNHDA and SQIVND (reference sequence). CDR3 length: 17 amino acids. V lost 7 bases and J lost 0, with 19 bases in between. Written as DNA, the CDR3 is TGTGCCAGTACCCGACAGGCAATGTACTTCTCTGGAAACACCATATATTTT. This encodes CASTRQAMYFSGNTIYF.

V gene TRBV19 combines with J gene TRBJ2-2, with D unresolved. The CDR3 runs 15 residues. Between the trimmed V and J ends, which lost 3 bases and 0 bases, there was a span of 8 bases. Germline CDR1 and CDR2: LNHDA and SQIVND (reference sequence). CDR3 residues: CASSIQHANTGELFF. In nucleotides, the CDR3 is TGTGCCAGTAGTATCCAGCACGCGAACACCGGGGAGCTGTTTTTT.

This chain links TRBV10-3 with TRBJ2-7; 9 bases map to TRBD2. The CDR3 sequence is 16 residues long. Trimming cost V 5 bases and J 1 base; bases outside gene matches: 9. CDR1 and CDR2 (germline): ENHRY, SYGVKD. The CDR3 reads CAISFPTSGLSYEQYF. The CDR3 bases are TGTGCCATCAGTTTCCCGACTAGCGGACTATCCTACGAGCAGTACTTC.

The rearrangement uses TRBV16 and TRBJ1-3; 8 bases are a match to TRBD1. The V and J ends lost 4 bases and 0 bases, in that order; junction bases with no gene match: 20. The CDR3 loop spans 21 amino acids. The germline CDR1 and CDR2 sequences are KGHSY and FQNENV. CDR3 in amino acids: CASSPDRGAYTGASSGNTIYF. The DNA for the CDR3 is TGTGCCAGCAGCCCCGACAGGGGAGCATACACCGGGGCCTCCTCTGGAAACACCATATATTTT.

This clonotype was recorded a few times. CDR3 DNA: TGTGCCAGCAGCTTAGATCGACTCAGGGCCTCCTACGAGCAGTACTTC. Its translation is CASSLDRLRASYEQYF. The chain recombines TRBV11-3 with TRBJ2-7; perhaps TRBD1 as D (5 bases). The CDR3 covers 16 residues. Germline assignment: CDR1 SGHNT and CDR2 YENEEA. V lost 0 bases and J 0 bases, leaving 12 bases between the germline ends.